These 14 T cell receptor delta chains came from one sample sequenced in a study of gamma-delta chains in newborns, infants, children. TCRdb re-called the reads through CATT. The sample lists fewer than 8,500 delta-chain clones; roughly 0.62% were seen once. The sequencing input was blood. The source of these receptors is a child who was a newborn, infant or young child, either healthy, febrile or measles-vaccinated (not recorded which).

Note on this clone: A single base separates this from a much larger clone, so it may be a read error. The chain has TRDV2 and TRDJ2, with D possibly being TRDD3 (6 bases). There are 15 residues in the CDR3. CDR1 is GEAIGNYY, CDR2 EKD, per germline. The CDR3 DNA reads as TGTGCCTGTGACACCCTGGGGACTTTGACAGCACACCTCTTCTTT. It yields the protein CACDTLGTLTAHLFF.

In its sample, this clone ranks as medium-sized. The sample holds other DNA sequences that translate to the same CDR3. The chain carries TRDV2 and TRDJ3; D might be TRDD3 (6 bases). Germline V CDR1 and CDR2: GEAIGNYY, EKD. The CDR3 has 19 amino acids. Trimming removed 2 bases from V and 0 bases from J, with 16 bases in between. CDR3 residues: CACDKVVGGHSWDTRQMFF. The CDR3 region has the DNA TGTGCCTGTGACAAAGTTGTTGGGGGTCACTCCTGGGACACCCGACAGATGTTTTTC.

This clone turned up a few times. A read error may explain this, as a much larger clone is one base away. The gene calls are TRDV2 and TRDJ3, with a tentative D call TRDD3 (6 bases). Looked up from germline, CDR1 is GEAIGNYY and CDR2 is EKD. The CDR3 length is 17 residues. The CDR3 sequence is CACDGIRSSLDTRQMFF. DNA of the CDR3: TGTGCCTGTGACGGGATAAGGAGCTCCTTGGACACCCGACAGATGTTTTTC.

This clone was recorded a few times. A read error likely explains this, since a far larger clone differs by one base. Other nucleotide sequences from this sample produce the same CDR3. The J gene is TRDJ2, the V gene TRDV2; 9 bases match TRDD3. CDR3 size: 14 residues. CDR1 is GEAIGNYY and CDR2 is EKD in the germline V gene. The CDR3 sequence: CACDTWGITAQLFF. DNA for the CDR3: TGTGCCTGTGACACCTGGGGGATAACAGCGCAACTCTTCTTT.

As for this clone: A far larger clone is just one base off, so this is likely a read error. The sample carries other DNA sequences with the same CDR3. J is TRDJ2 and V is TRDV2; tentatively, D is TRDD3 (6 bases). V gave up 7 bases and J gave up 8 bases, with 19 bases separating them. Germline values: CDR1 GEAIGNYY, CDR2 EKD. The CDR3 is 14 residues long. CDR3 region: CACDALGIRAQLFF. The CDR3 region has the DNA TGTGCCTGCGACGCCTTGGGGATCAGGGCACAACTCTTCTTT.

In its sample, this clone was seen a few times. There is a difference at residue 13 between the TCRdb protein and the DNA translation, so the protein given here was translated from the DNA. The chain carries TRDV2 and TRDJ3, with 8 nucleotides matching TRDD3. Germline loops: CDR1 GEAIGNYY, CDR2 EKD. The CDR3 contains 20 residues. The chain's CDR3 is CACDTPLTGGRSRDTRQMFF. The CDR3 DNA sequence: TGTGCCTGTGACACCCCTCTTACTGGGGGCCGCTCCCGGGACACCCGACAGATGTTTTTC.

Details on this clone: A read error is likely here: a far larger clone is one base away. The chain is built from TRDV2 and TRDJ3; D unclear. Germline V lookup: CDR1 GEAIGNYY, CDR2 EKD. This CDR3 region has 17 residues. The CDR3 DNA reads as TGTGCCCGTGACACCGTAAGGGGCTCCTGGGACACCCGACAGATGTTTTTC. Its protein product is CARDTVRGSWDTRQMFF.

On this clone: The mismatch at residue 9 between this DNA's translation and the TCRdb protein of a much larger clone likely reflects a read error; the protein shown is translated from the DNA. The chain employs TRDV2 and TRDJ3; TRDD3 aligns across 8 bases. The CDR3 sequence is 18 residues long. V shed 1 base and J 0 bases; nucleotides not matched to a gene: 4. The V gene's germline CDR1 is GEAIGNYY and CDR2 EKD. CDR3 sequence: CACDTGIPNSWDTRQMFF. In DNA, the CDR3 is TGTGCCTGTGACACGGGGATACCCAACTCCTGGGACACCCGACAGATGTTTTTC.

As to this clone: Its ends do not fully match the called genes, so a read error is possible. The chain joins TRDV2 to TRDJ3, with 9 bases lining up with TRDD3. The CDR3 length is 18 residues. CDR1 and CDR2 (germline): GEAIGNYY, EKD. The DNA for the CDR3 is TGTGCCCGTGACACCGGGGATACGCGCTCCCGGGACACCCGACAGATGTTTTTC. Translation gives CARDTGDTRSRDTRQMFF.

This clone was recorded many times. The junction departs from the called germline gene at one end, perhaps through a read error. The chain couples TRDV2 to TRDJ3, with TRDD3 as a possible D gene (5 bases). The germline V gene has CDR1 GEAIGNYY and CDR2 EKD. The CDR3 runs 15 residues. In DNA form, the CDR3 reads TGTGCCTGTGACCTACTCTCCTGGGACGCCCGACAGATGTTTTTC. Protein sequence: CACDLLSWDARQMFF.

In the case of this clone: For this DNA, TCRdb reports the protein of a much larger clone, which diverges at residue 8, most likely from a read error; the protein presented here is translated directly from the DNA. The gene calls are TRDV2 and TRDJ3, with a tentative D call TRDD3 (6 bases). The CDR3 consists of 18 residues. Germline V gene sequence: CDR1 GEAIGNYY, CDR2 EKD. Trimming stripped 1 base from V and 0 bases from J, with 12 bases between. The CDR3 sequence: CACDTGGNSSWDTRQMFF. CDR3 bases: TGTGCCTGTGACACTGGGGGGAATAGCTCCTGGGACACCCGACAGATGTTTTTC.

As to this clone: A single base separates this from a much larger clone, so it may be a read error. Different DNA sequences within this sample yield the same CDR3. The chain has TRDV2 and TRDJ2; maybe TRDD3 (5 bases). Germline-derived CDR1 and CDR2 are GEAIGNYY and EKD. The CDR3 length is 15 residues. CDR3 sequence reads: CACDVLDSTTAQLFF. The CDR3, as DNA: TGTGCCTGTGACGTACTGGACTCGACGACAGCGCAACTCTTCTTT.

This clone was picked up many times. A far larger clone differs by one base, so this is likely a read error. The V gene is TRDV2, the J gene TRDJ3, with TRDD3 identical over 11 bases. The V segment lost 5 bases and the J segment 0 bases; nucleotides outside the gene matches: 5. This CDR3 has 18 residues. Germline V gives CDR1 GEAIGNYY, CDR2 EKD. The CDR3 sequence is CACGRLGDNSWDTRQMFF. In DNA form, the CDR3 reads TGTGCCTGTGGGCGACTGGGGGATAACTCCTGGGACACCCGACAGATGTTTTTC.

About this clone itself: This DNA translates differently at residue 9 from the TCRdb protein, which is that of a much larger clone; a read error is likely, and the protein shown is the DNA's own translation. The rearrangement links TRDV2 to TRDJ2; 9 bases are a match to TRDD3. The CDR3 covers 14 residues. The germline gives CDR1 GEAIGNYY, CDR2 EKD. Trimming cost V 0 bases and J 7 bases; bases outside gene matches: 2. The CDR3 DNA reads as TGTGCCTGTGACACCTGGGGGATAAAAGCACAACTCTTCTTT. It translates to CACDTWGIKAQLFF.